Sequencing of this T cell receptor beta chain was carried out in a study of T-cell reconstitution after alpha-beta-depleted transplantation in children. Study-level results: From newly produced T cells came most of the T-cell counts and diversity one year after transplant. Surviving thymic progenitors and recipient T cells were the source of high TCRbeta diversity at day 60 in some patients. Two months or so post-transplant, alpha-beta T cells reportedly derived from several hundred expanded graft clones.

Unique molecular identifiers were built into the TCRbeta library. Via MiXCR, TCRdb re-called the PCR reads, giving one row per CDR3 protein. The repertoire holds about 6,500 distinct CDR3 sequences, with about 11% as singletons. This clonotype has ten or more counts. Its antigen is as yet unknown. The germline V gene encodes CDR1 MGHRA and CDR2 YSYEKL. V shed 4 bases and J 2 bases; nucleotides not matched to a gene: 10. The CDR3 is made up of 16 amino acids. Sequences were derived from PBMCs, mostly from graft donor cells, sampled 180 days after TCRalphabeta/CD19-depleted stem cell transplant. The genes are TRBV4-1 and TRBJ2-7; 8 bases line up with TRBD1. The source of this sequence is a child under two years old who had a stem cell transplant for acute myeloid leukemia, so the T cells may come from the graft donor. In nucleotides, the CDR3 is TGCGCCAGCAGCCCTGAGTCTCGGACAGGGACCTACGAGCAGTACTTC. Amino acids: CASSPESRTGTYEQYF.